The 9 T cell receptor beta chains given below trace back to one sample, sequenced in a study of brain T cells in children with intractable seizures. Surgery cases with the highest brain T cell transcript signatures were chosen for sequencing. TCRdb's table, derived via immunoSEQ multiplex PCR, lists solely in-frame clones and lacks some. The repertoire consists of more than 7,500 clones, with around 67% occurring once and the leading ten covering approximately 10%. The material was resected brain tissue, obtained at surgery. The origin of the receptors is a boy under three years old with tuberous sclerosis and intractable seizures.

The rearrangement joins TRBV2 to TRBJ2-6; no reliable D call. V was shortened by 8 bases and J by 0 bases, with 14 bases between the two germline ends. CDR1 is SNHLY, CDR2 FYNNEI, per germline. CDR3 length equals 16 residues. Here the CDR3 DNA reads TGTGCCAGCGGGTGGCAGTGGGACTCTGGGGCCAACGTCCTGACTTTC. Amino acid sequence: CASGWQWDSGANVLTF.

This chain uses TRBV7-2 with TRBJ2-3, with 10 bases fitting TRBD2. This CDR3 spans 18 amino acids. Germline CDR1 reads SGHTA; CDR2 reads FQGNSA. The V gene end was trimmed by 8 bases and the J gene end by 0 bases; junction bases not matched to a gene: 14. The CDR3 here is CASGSPSGGGGSTDTQYF. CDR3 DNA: TGTGCCAGCGGGAGCCCTAGCGGGGGAGGGGGAAGCACAGATACGCAGTATTTT.

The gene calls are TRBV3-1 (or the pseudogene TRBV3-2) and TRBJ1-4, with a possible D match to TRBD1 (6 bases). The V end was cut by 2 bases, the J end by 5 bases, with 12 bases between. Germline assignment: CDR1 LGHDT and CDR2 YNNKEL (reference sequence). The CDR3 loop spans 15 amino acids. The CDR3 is CASSQTGTLNEKLFF. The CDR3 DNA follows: TGTGCCAGCAGCCAAACAGGGACCCTCAATGAAAAACTGTTTTTT.

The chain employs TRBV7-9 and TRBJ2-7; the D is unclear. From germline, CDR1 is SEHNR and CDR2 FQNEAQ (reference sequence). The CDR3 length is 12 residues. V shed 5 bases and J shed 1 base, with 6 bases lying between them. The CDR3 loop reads CASSPPSYEQYF. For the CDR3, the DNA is TGTGCCAGCAGCCCTCCGTCCTACGAGCAGTACTTC.

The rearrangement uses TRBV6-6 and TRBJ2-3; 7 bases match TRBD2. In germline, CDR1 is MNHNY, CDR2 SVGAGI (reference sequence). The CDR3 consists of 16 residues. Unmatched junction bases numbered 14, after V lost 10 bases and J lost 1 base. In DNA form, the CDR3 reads TGTGCCATCCGGGTTGCTAGCGGATGGGGCACAGATACGCAGTATTTT. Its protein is CAIRVASGWGTDTQYF.

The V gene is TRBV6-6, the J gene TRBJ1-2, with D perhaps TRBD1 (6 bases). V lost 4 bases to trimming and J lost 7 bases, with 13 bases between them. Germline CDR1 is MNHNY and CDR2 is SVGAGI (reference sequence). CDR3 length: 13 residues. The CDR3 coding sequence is TGTGCCAGCAGTTTACAGGGTGGAGGTGGCTACACCTTC. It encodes CASSLQGGGGYTF.

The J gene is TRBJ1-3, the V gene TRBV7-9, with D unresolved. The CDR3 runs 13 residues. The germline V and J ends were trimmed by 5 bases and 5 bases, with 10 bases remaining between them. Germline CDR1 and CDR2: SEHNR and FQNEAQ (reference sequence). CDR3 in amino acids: CASSVNPRNTIYF. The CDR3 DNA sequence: TGTGCCAGCAGCGTGAACCCGCGAAACACCATATATTTT.

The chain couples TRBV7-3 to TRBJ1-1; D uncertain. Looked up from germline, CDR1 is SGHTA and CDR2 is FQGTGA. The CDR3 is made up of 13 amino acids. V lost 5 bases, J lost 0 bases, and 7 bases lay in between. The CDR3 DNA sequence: TGTGCCAGCAGCCCTGGAATGAACACTGAAGCTTTCTTT. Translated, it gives CASSPGMNTEAFF.

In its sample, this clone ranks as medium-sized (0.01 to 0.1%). The CDR3 DNA is TGCGCCAGCAGCCAAGCCGCCGTCTCAGGTCGACCCTACGAGCAGTACTTC. This encodes CASSQAAVSGRPYEQYF. The V and J genes are TRBV4-1 and TRBJ2-7, with no clear D. CDR3 length: 17 amino acids. The germline V gene encodes CDR1 MGHRA and CDR2 YSYEKL. Trimming pared 1 base from V and 2 bases from J, leaving 18 bases between.